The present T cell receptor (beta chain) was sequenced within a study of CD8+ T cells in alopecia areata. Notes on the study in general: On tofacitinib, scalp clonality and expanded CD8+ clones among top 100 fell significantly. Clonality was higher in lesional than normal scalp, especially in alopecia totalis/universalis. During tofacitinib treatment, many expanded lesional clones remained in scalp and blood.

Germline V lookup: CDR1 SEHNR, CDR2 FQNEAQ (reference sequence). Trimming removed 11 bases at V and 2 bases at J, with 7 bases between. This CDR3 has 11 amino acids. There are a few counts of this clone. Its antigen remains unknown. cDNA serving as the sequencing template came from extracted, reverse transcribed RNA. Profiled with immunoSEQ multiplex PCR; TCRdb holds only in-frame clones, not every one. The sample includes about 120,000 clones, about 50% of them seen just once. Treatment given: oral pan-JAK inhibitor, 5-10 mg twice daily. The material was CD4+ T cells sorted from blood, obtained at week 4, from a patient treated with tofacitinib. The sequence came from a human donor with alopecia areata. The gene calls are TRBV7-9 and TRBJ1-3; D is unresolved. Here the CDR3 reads CAYYAGNTIYF. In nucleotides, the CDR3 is TGTGCCTACTACGCTGGAAACACCATATATTTT. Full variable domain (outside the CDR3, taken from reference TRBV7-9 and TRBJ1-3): DTGVSQNPRHKITKRGQNVTFRCDPISEHNRLYWYRQTLGQGPEFLTYFQNEAQLEKSRLLSDRFSAERPKGSFSTLEIQRTEQGDSAMYLCAYYAGNTIYFGEGSWLTVV.